The clone carrying this T cell receptor (beta chain) was detected a few times. Germline CDR1 and CDR2: DFQATT and SNEGSKA (reference sequence). This CDR3 is 11 amino acids long. Trimming left V 0 bases short and J 12 bases short, with 9 bases between. Method: immunoSEQ multiplex PCR; TCRdb's copy keeps in-frame clones and lacks some. This sample yields around 50,000 clones, of which roughly four fifths are seen a single time; 8.2% belongs to the top ten. This sample is drawn from a study of blood T cell repertoires in COVID-19. The sequenced sample consisted of peripheral blood. The chain recombines TRBV20-1 with TRBJ2-1, with a weak D call TRBD1 (6 bases). The clonotype comes from an elderly woman with acute or convalescent COVID-19. The CDR3 bases are TGCAGTGCTAGAGATCCAGGGGTGCAGTTCTTC. Amino acid sequence: CSARDPGVQFF.